This T cell receptor beta chain came from a study of long-term antiretroviral therapy in people with HIV (dated 2022 in TCRdb). In the study overall: The earliest samples were collected roughly a decade before the 2015 WHO recommendation for immediate ART, at a time when ART was usually postponed until CD4 counts fell. Whether ART initiation and durable HIV suppression were associated with changes in peripheral blood TRB repertoire composition and diversity was tested in a retrospective serial study. From some 33 adults with confirmed HIV infection, the cohort provided 150 to 200 cryopreserved PBMC samples, gathered serially across a mean of about six years (range 1-12). Of the 30 participants with HIV, about twelve were female. Test extractions of a monoclonal T-cell line alongside a few dozen polyclonal samples showed no cross-contamination during QIAcube processing. Study-wide conclusions, independent of this receptor: Because PBMC availability was limited, only the TCR beta chain was sequenced, with no alpha chain pairing. Compared with controls, HIV repertoires had narrower CDR3 length ranges, and the network structure pointed to an antigen-experienced repertoire that shifted only slightly toward naive after ART. The samples span the years 2004 to 2017, and the ART regimens used at that time may not be as effective as current regimens. Expanded TRB clones identified before ART initiation dominated the repertoire across all time points, though the dominance fluctuated and decreased in many PLHIV after ART. A significant increase in TRB diversity was found to be associated with ART initiation, although TRB diversity was observed to remain significantly below that of transplant donor controls even after long-term ART. Inferences about post-ART repertoire changes are limited because no data were available on ART adherence, viral resistance or therapy changes. Unsorted PBMC were profiled instead of sorted CD4+ and CD8+ T cells because pre-ART samples had limited cell numbers.

Participants were included only if at least one PBMC sample before ART initiation and at least two post-ART samples were available. Every participant with HIV received treatment in the United States of America. Before DNA extraction, cryopreserved samples of about 0.9-11 million PBMC were thawed and then washed. At the time of the earliest PBMC sample for each participant with HIV, ages ranged from roughly 23 to 60 years. Each participant contributed PBMC samples from 1-4 timepoints before ART initiation and 2-8 timepoints after ART initiation, with a median of 7 samples. Serial HIV viral load, CD4+ T-cell count, ART history and demographic data were obtained for every participant. Using a Qiagen kit on a QIAcube, genomic DNA was extracted from unsorted PBMC, with samples processed in batches of 12. The immunoSEQ hsTCRB v3.0 assay was used at survey level resolution to sequence the TRB variable region. A depth of roughly 35,000-55,000 T-cell genomes per sample was targeted for TRB sequencing. TRB libraries were pooled and sequenced on an Illumina MiSeq using a v3 150-cycle kit. Per the source publication's procedure: Repertoire analysis ran in R within a reproducible Nextflow workflow covering QC, data transformation and analysis. LymphoSeq2, an R package for AIRR-Seq data exploration, was used to implement custom analyses. A handful of samples yielding fewer than 5000 total TRB sequences were excluded, leaving more than 150 analyzed HIV repertoires. Of the roughly 190 retained HIV repertoires, roughly 61 were collected before and approximately 130 after ART initiation. Repertoires were downsampled to 5000 TRB nucleotide sequences, and summary statistics were averaged over 100 downsampling iterations. TRB sequences were retained for analysis only if CDR3 regions of at least seven amino acids were present. A Shannon entropy-derived clonality score and the Gini coefficient were used to measure diversity. Repertoire networks linked the top 5000 CDR3 amino acid sequences whenever two sequences differed by an edit distance of one. GLIPH2 predicted antigen specificity groups and MHC restriction for TRB CDR3 amino acid sequences. To flag known CMV, EBV, HIV or tissue antigen associations, CDR3 amino acid sequences were matched against VDJdb and McPAS-TCR. Pre-ART, post-ART and control groups were compared with Wilcoxon signed-rank tests and Holm-Bonferroni correction. TCRdb retrieved this table from immuneACCESS and kept in-frame rearrangements only. Not all clones are present; in checked studies, unresolved V genes account for under half, and no reason is known for the remainder. V, J and clone size derive from that table, while D and trimming were established from the DNA sequence. Within this sample are 20,000 to 25,000 clones, with roughly 87% of them counted one time only. The leading ten clones occupy 8% to 8.5% of the sample.

Deletion took 2 bases off V and 0 bases off J, with a span of 7 bases between the germline ends. Via the germline V gene (reference sequence), CDR1 is LNHNV and CDR2 YYDKDF. The CDR3 runs 14 residues from the cysteine to the phenylalanine. CDR3 DNA only is kept here, 42 bases in frame from base 1. Comments on this clone: The antigen it recognizes is unknown. Base-call qualities are not available, and no considerably larger clone is one nucleotide away.

The sequenced sample was unsorted PBMCs, obtained 0.2 years before starting antiretroviral therapy. The chain joins TRBV15 to TRBJ2-5; the D gene cannot be named for sure. The receptor's source is a man aged 18 to 30 with HIV. The DNA sequence follows: TGTGCCACCAGCAGACCCTTGTACCAAGAGACCCAGTACTTC. The encoded protein is CATSRPLYQETQYF.